What follows are 21 T cell receptor beta chains derived from one specimen sequenced in a study of T cell repertoires in cytomegalovirus infection. TCRdb processed the reads anew with MiXCR; each CDR3 protein has one entry. Found here are more than 150,000 distinct CDR3 sequences, about 30% of them singletons; the top ten hold just over 30%. The material sequenced was PBMCs. Receptors originate from a human donor in good health (CMV status not recorded). Some clones in this sample may be carry-over from other donors' samples.

V and J are TRBV6-2 or TRBV6-3 and TRBJ2-7; D remains unclear. The CDR3 sequence is 13 residues long. V was shortened by 0 bases and J by 5 bases, with 8 bases between the two germline ends. CDR1 and CDR2 from the germline V gene are MNHEY and SVGEGT. CDR3 coding DNA: TGTGCCAGCAGTTACTCTGGTTGGAACGAGCAGTACTTC. Translating gives CASSYSGWNEQYF.

This chain connects TRBV2 to TRBJ2-7; D may be TRBD2 (5 bases). The length of the CDR3 is 14 residues. Between the trimmed V and J ends, which lost 6 bases and 1 base, there was a span of 13 bases. Germline lookup yields CDR1 SNHLY and CDR2 FYNNEI. CDR3 residues: CASSVERRSYEQYF. CDR3 DNA sequence: TGTGCCAGCAGCGTCGAAAGGAGGTCCTACGAGCAGTACTTC.

The chain uses TRBV6-6 and TRBJ1-2; 9 bases fit TRBD1. This CDR3 contains 15 residues. The trim removed 4 bases at V and 6 bases at J, leaving 9 bases unmatched. Germline V lookup: CDR1 MNHNY, CDR2 SVGAGI (reference sequence). CDR3 sequence (DNA): TGTGCCAGCAGTTCTACCACAGGGGGCGAAGATGGCTACACCTTC. Translating gives CASSSTTGGEDGYTF.

This clonotype showed up just a few times. The chain combines TRBV19 with TRBJ2-2; 8 nucleotides agree with TRBD2. The germline gives CDR1 LNHDA, CDR2 SQIVND (reference sequence). V lost 10 bases and J lost 3; bases outside the gene matches: 7. This CDR3 contains 14 residues. This chain's CDR3 is CATTGLAYTGELFF. CDR3 coding DNA: TGTGCCACCACCGGACTAGCATACACCGGGGAGCTGTTTTTT.

There are a few counts of this clonotype. This chain uses TRBV20-1 with TRBJ2-1; no reliable D call. Trimming left V 3 bases short and J 10 bases short, with 25 bases between. The CDR3 length is 16 residues. Germline lookup yields CDR1 DFQATT and CDR2 SNEGSKA (reference sequence). CDR3 nucleotides: TGCAGTGCTAGGGACCCCGCCTTTACTCAGCGTCGGGAGCAGTTCTTC. This gives the protein CSARDPAFTQRREQFF.

A few counts support this clonotype. V is TRBV7-2 and J is TRBJ2-5; D is undetermined. Germline loops: CDR1 SGHTA, CDR2 FQGNSA. The CDR3 is made up of 15 amino acids. V was pared by 1 base and J by 5 bases, with 14 bases between. CDR3 in DNA: TGTGCCAGCAGCTTAGTGGGCCTACTCGGGGAGACCCAGTACTTC. Translating it yields CASSLVGLLGETQYF.

Many counts were recorded for this clonotype. V and J are TRBV7-2 and TRBJ2-5; 9 bases line up with TRBD2. The CDR3 sequence is 15 residues long. Unmatched junction bases numbered 8, after V lost 6 bases and J lost 3 bases. CDR1 is SGHTA, CDR2 FQGNSA, per germline. This chain's CDR3 is CASSHPGLAKETQYF. DNA for the CDR3: TGTGCCAGCAGTCATCCGGGACTAGCTAAAGAGACCCAGTACTTC.

There are a few counts of this clonotype. V is TRBV6-1 and J is TRBJ2-7; D unresolved. The V gene lost 7 bases and the J gene lost 3 bases, with 13 bases spanning the gap. From germline, CDR1 is MNHNS and CDR2 SASEGT. This CDR3 comprises 13 residues. The CDR3 sequence: CASTRTANYEQYF. The CDR3, as DNA: TGTGCCAGCACTAGGACCGCAAACTACGAGCAGTACTTC.

The genes are TRBV7-8 and TRBJ2-2, with TRBD2 matching 7 bases. Per germline, CDR1 SGHVS and CDR2 FQNEAQ. Trimming took 5 bases from V and 13 from J; bases not matched to a gene: 7. The CDR3 extends over 12 amino acids. The CDR3 coding sequence is TGTGCCAGCAGCAGTCCGGGGGGTAGGCTGTTTTTT. Its protein is CASSSPGGRLFF.

This clonotype was counted at least ten times. The chain has TRBV7-2 and TRBJ2-7; D is ambiguous. The V gene's germline CDR1 is SGHTA and CDR2 FQGNSA. V shed 5 bases and J shed 3 bases, with 17 bases lying between them. The CDR3 spans 15 residues. CDR3 coding DNA: TGTGCCAGCAGCCCGTCACAGCTTTTGATCTACGAGCAGTACTTC. Translating it yields CASSPSQLLIYEQYF.

This clonotype was observed a handful of times. V is TRBV20-1 and J is TRBJ2-7; 8 bases map to TRBD2. Germline CDR1 reads DFQATT; CDR2 reads SNEGSKA (reference sequence). The CDR3 runs 16 residues. CDR3 sequence: CSPTRGGQIRPYEQYF. CDR3 DNA sequence: TGCAGCCCTACGCGCGGGGGGCAGATAAGACCCTACGAGCAGTACTTC.

This chain links TRBV19 with TRBJ2-7; D is possibly TRBD2 (7 bases). The CDR3 is 16 residues long. Germline V CDR1 and CDR2: LNHDA, SQIVND (reference sequence). Trimming removed 6 bases from V and 2 bases from J, with 20 bases in between. In DNA, the CDR3 is TGTGCCAGTAGCAATGGCCGGGGGGCAAGAACCTACGAGCAGTACTTC. Protein sequence: CASSNGRGARTYEQYF.

This chain connects TRBV29-1 to TRBJ2-2, with 12 bases fitting TRBD2. The germline V gene encodes CDR1 SQVTM and CDR2 ANQGSEA. The CDR3 length is 17 residues. The V segment lost 6 bases and the J segment 4 bases; nucleotides outside the gene matches: 12. CDR3 bases: TGCAGCGTAGGGAGTCTAGCGGGGGGGCTCTCCACCGGGGAGCTGTTTTTT. It translates to CSVGSLAGGLSTGELFF.

This chain joins TRBV19 and TRBJ2-1, with D possibly called TRBD1 or TRBD2 (5 bases each). The CDR3 spans 17 residues. V lost 1 base to trimming and J lost 6 bases, with 19 bases between them. Germline V gene data show CDR1 as LNHDA and CDR2 as SQIVND (reference sequence). The CDR3 DNA reads as TGTGCCAGTAGTATAGGGTTCGGCACCCAGGGACCCAATGAGCAGTTCTTC. Protein product: CASSIGFGTQGPNEQFF.

This clonotype was found a few times. The chain is built from TRBV7-9 and TRBJ1-2, with a tentative D call TRBD1 (5 bases). The V end lost 3 bases, the J end lost 4 bases, and 9 bases lay between the germline ends. CDR3 size: 13 residues. CDR1 is SEHNR and CDR2 is FQNEAQ in the germline V gene (reference sequence). The CDR3 sequence: CASSFAQGYGYTF. The DNA of the CDR3 is TGTGCCAGCAGCTTCGCCCAGGGCTATGGCTACACCTTC.

The V call is TRBV5-4, the J call TRBJ2-3; weak D call: TRBD2 (5 bases). This CDR3 is built from 15 residues. Trimming removed 3 bases from V and 0 bases from J, with 11 bases in between. The germline gives CDR1 SGHNT, CDR2 YYREEE (reference sequence). Here the CDR3 DNA reads TGTGCCAGCAGCTCCGACTACCTAAGCACAGATACGCAGTATTTT. This codes for CASSSDYLSTDTQYF.

The chain joins TRBV5-7 to TRBJ2-3; weak D call: TRBD2 (6 bases). TRBV5-7 is annotated as an ORF whose role is uncertain. Deletions cut 2 bases from V and 5 bases from J, with 27 bases between. The length of the CDR3 is 19 residues. CDR3 nucleotide sequence: TGTGCCAGCAGCTTCGACTATGAGACTAGGCACCTATCGGGAGATACGCAGTATTTT. It codes for CASSFDYETRHLSGDTQYF.

V gene TRBV11-2 combines with J gene TRBJ1-6; D is uncertain. V was cut by 0 bases and J by 3 bases, with 6 bases left in between. The CDR3 totals 15 residues. Germline lookup yields CDR1 SGHAT and CDR2 FQNNGV. DNA for the CDR3: TGTGCCAGCAGCTTAGAGCGGGTCTATAATTCACCCCTCCACTTT. Its translation: CASSLERVYNSPLHF.

This clonotype was recorded a few times. V and J are TRBV6-2 or TRBV6-3 and TRBJ1-1; possibly TRBD1 for D (6 bases). The CDR3 is 14 amino acids. Trimming took off 6 bases at V and 5 bases at J, with 16 bases between the two ends. The V gene's germline CDR1 is MNHEY and CDR2 SVGEGT. CDR3: CASRFGGAGTEAFF. The CDR3 region has the DNA TGTGCCAGCAGATTTGGGGGGGCAGGAACTGAAGCTTTCTTT.

This clonotype was counted between two and nine times. The chain has TRBV5-1 and TRBJ2-7; 9 bases align to TRBD1. CDR1 and CDR2 (germline): SGHRS, YFSETQ. CDR3 length: 15 residues. V was pared by 3 bases and J by 0 bases, with 4 bases of the junction left unmatched. CDR3 bases: TGCGCCAGCAGCTCCGGACAGGGGAGCTCCTACGAGCAGTACTTC. Amino acid sequence: CASSSGQGSSYEQYF.

The chain combines TRBV15 with TRBJ2-3; the D is unclear. V lost 3 bases to trimming and J lost 2 bases, with 12 bases between them. The CDR3 is made up of 15 amino acids. The V gene's germline CDR1 is LNHNV and CDR2 YYDKDF (reference sequence). The CDR3 here is CATSSQILYTDTQYF. The DNA of the CDR3 is TGTGCCACCAGCAGCCAGATTTTATACACAGATACGCAGTATTTT.